One TCR beta chain is described in this entry. As yet, its antigen is unknown. Sequenced with the Oncomine TCR Beta short-read assay was DNA taken from cultured CD4+ T cells. TCRdb used MiXCR to reprocess the PCR reads, holding one entry per CDR3 protein. This table has about 20,000 distinct CDR3 sequences, 67% appearing once. These data originate in a study of vaccination and CD4 T cells after COVID-19. Per germline, CDR1 SNHLY and CDR2 FYNNEI. The J segment lost 6 bases and the V segment lost 7 bases, leaving 11 bases of the junction unmatched. CDR3 length equals 14 residues. Sample treatment: roughly 10-day PBMC culture with coronavirus spike peptide pools or control peptides (ViraFEST assay).

Input material: CD4+ T cells from blood, cultured in vitro. This TCR was sampled from a human donor who had recovered from COVID-19. This chain links TRBV2 with TRBJ2-7; 8 nucleotides align to TRBD2. The CDR3 sequence: CASKVGTRSGEQYF. The DNA of the CDR3 is TGTGCCAGCAAGGTTGGGACTAGGTCTGGCGAGCAGTACTTC.